The 14 T cell receptor beta chains presented below share a single source sample, sequenced in a study of control samples from healthy donors and cancer patients. Method: immunoSEQ multiplex PCR; TCRdb's copy keeps in-frame clones and lacks some. The sample lists tens of thousands of clones, approximately 89% seen once, with around 5.1% in the top ten. The sample taken for sequencing was PBMCs. These receptors all stem from a man between 60 and 75 years old with colorectal cancer.

As to this clone: The sample contains more than one DNA sequence encoding this CDR3. V and J are TRBV2 and TRBJ1-1; perhaps TRBD1 as D (5 bases). Germline values: CDR1 SNHLY, CDR2 FYNNEI. V gave up 8 bases and J gave up 4 bases, with 17 bases separating them. The CDR3 contains 14 residues. CDR3 sequence: CASRAGGYGTEAFF. The CDR3, as DNA: TGTGCCAGCCGTGCCGGGGGTTACGGCACTGAAGCTTTCTTT.

The chain employs TRBV7-9 and TRBJ2-7; D call uncertain. The CDR3 consists of 12 residues. V dropped 2 bases and J dropped 2 bases, with 4 bases sitting between them. Germline V CDR1 and CDR2: SEHNR, FQNEAQ (reference sequence). CDR3 DNA: TGTGCCAGCAGCTTAACGGCCTACGAGCAGTACTTC. It encodes CASSLTAYEQYF.

The chain is built from TRBV7-2 and TRBJ2-7; D gene ambiguous. CDR1 and CDR2 from the germline V gene are SGHTA and FQGNSA. Deletions cut 5 bases from V and 6 bases from J, with 14 bases between. The CDR3 is made up of 13 amino acids. The CDR3 here is CASSLHKASEQYF. The CDR3 DNA follows: TGTGCCAGCAGCCTGCATAAGGCGTCCGAGCAGTACTTC.

The chain recombines TRBV4-2 with TRBJ2-7; 12 bases agree with TRBD2. After removal of 4 bases from V and 0 bases from J, the junction contained 10 bases not matched to a gene. The CDR3 is 18 residues long. Per the germline V gene, CDR1 is LGHNA and CDR2 is YNFKEQ. The chain's CDR3 is CASSLHLTSGGSSYEQYF. The CDR3, as DNA: TGTGCCAGCAGCCTCCACTTGACTAGCGGGGGAAGCTCCTACGAGCAGTACTTC.

The CDR3 protein is CASSVAEGVNEQYF. In nucleotides, the CDR3 is TGTGCCAGCAGCGTAGCGGAAGGGGTCAACGAGCAGTACTTC. This sequence joins TRBV9 and TRBJ2-7, with a tentative D call TRBD1 (5 bases). The CDR3 loop spans 14 amino acids. CDR1 SGDLS and CDR2 YYNGEE come from the germline V gene. V was trimmed by 0 bases and J by 5 bases, leaving 12 bases between them.

The V and J genes are TRBV7-9 and TRBJ2-5; D not resolved. The CDR3 loop spans 14 amino acids. V was pared by 1 base and J by 5 bases, with 11 bases between. Germline V gene lookup returns CDR1 SEHNR and CDR2 FQNEAQ (reference sequence). The CDR3 DNA sequence: TGTGCCAGCAGCTTAGGACAAGGAGTGGAGACCCAGTACTTC. It is translated as CASSLGQGVETQYF.

This chain joins TRBV5-1 and TRBJ1-6; D ambiguous. V gave up 0 bases and J gave up 4 bases, with 5 bases separating them. CDR1 and CDR2 from the germline V gene are SGHRS and YFSETQ. This CDR3 spans 14 amino acids. CDR3 region: CASSLEQYNSPLHF. CDR3 coding DNA: TGCGCCAGCAGCTTGGAACAGTATAATTCACCCCTCCACTTT.

The rearrangement joins TRBV5-1 to TRBJ1-1; TRBD1 matches at 10 bases. The V and J ends lost 7 bases and 7 bases, in that order; junction bases with no gene match: 10. The CDR3 has 14 amino acids. In germline, CDR1 is SGHRS, CDR2 YFSETQ. CDR3 loop: CASGPDRGTNEAFF. The CDR3 DNA sequence: TGCGCCAGCGGCCCGGACAGGGGGACTAATGAAGCTTTCTTT.

The chain combines TRBV21-1 with TRBJ2-7; the table calls TRBD2, which could not be checked here. TRBV21-1 is a listed pseudogene. This CDR3 spans 15 amino acids. This chain's CDR3 is CASSDRTGDSYEQYF. The CDR3 DNA reads as TGTGCCAGCAGCGACCGGACGGGAGACTCCTACGAGCAGTACTTC.

The rearrangement uses TRBV19 and TRBJ2-7, with D perhaps matching TRBD1 (6 bases). V was shortened by 1 base and J by 3 bases, with 13 bases between the two germline ends. Looked up from germline, CDR1 is LNHDA and CDR2 is SQIVND (reference sequence). CDR3 length equals 15 residues. In DNA, the CDR3 is TGTGCCAGTAGTATAGGCAGGGGCCGGGACTACGAGCAGTACTTC. Translating gives CASSIGRGRDYEQYF.

The chain is built from TRBV11-2 and TRBJ2-5; the match to TRBD2 covers 9 bases. V lost 4 bases to trimming and J lost 1 base; unmatched junction nucleotides: 10. The germline CDR1 and CDR2 sequences are SGHAT and FQNNGV. This CDR3 has 17 residues. The CDR3 here is CASSSTRGGAGQETQYF. CDR3 nucleotides: TGTGCCAGCAGCTCAACCCGCGGGGGGGCTGGCCAAGAGACCCAGTACTTC. The whole variable domain, filled in from reference TRBV11-2 and TRBJ2-5, reads EAGVAQSPRYKIIEKRQSVAFWCNPISGHATLYWYQQILGQGPKLLIQFQNNGVVDDSQLPKDRFSAERLKGVDSTLKIQPAKLEDSAVYLCASSSTRGGAGQETQYFGPGTRLLVL.

The chain combines TRBV13 with TRBJ2-7, with TRBD1 matching over 9 bases. CDR1 PRHDT and CDR2 FYEKMQ come from the germline V gene (reference sequence). CDR3 length: 16 amino acids. V dropped 4 bases and J dropped 2; count of bases not matched to a gene: 9. CDR3 in amino acids: CASSSTLRQGAYEQYF. DNA for the CDR3: TGTGCCAGCAGCTCAACCCTCCGACAGGGGGCCTACGAGCAGTACTTC.

The chain's CDR3 is CASSLEPGNQPQHF. As DNA, the CDR3 is TGTGCCAGCAGCTTAGAGCCGGGCAATCAGCCCCAGCATTTT. The chain is built from TRBV7-6 and TRBJ1-5, with D unclear. Germline CDR1 is SGHVS and CDR2 is FNYEAQ. The CDR3 spans 14 residues. With 1 base removed from V and 2 bases from J, the gap between germline ends came to 6 bases.

As regards this clone: Since a much larger clone is just one base distant, this may be a read error. The chain uses TRBV3-1 (or the pseudogene TRBV3-2) and TRBJ2-7, with no clear D. The CDR3 consists of 11 residues. Germline CDR1 reads LGHDT; CDR2 reads YNNKEL (reference sequence). Trimming took 1 base from V and 6 from J, leaving 4 bases between them. The CDR3 here is CASSQGSEQYF. The CDR3 bases are TGTGCCAGCAGCCAAGGCTCCGAGCAGTACTTC.